The 2 T cell receptor beta chains below come from one sample, sequenced in a study of OX40 agonist ivuxolimab in advanced cancers. Libraries were prepared by immunoSEQ multiplex PCR; TCRdb keeps only in-frame clonotypes and omits some of them. The table has 78,000 or so clones, about 92% seen once. The source was CD4+ or CD8+ T cells sorted from blood, collected in a trial of the OX40 agonist ivuxolimab. These receptors came from an adult with an advanced solid tumor such as melanoma, head and neck, liver or kidney cancer.

V gene TRBV7-3 combines with J gene TRBJ2-7; perhaps TRBD2 as D (5 bases). Trimming shortened V by 5 bases and J by 4 bases, and 24 bases separated the two germline ends. Germline-derived CDR1 and CDR2 are SGHTA and FQGTGA. CDR3 length: 17 amino acids. The chain's CDR3 is CASSIRSSFRSPYEQYF. The CDR3 DNA sequence: TGTGCCAGCAGCATAAGGTCTAGCTTCCGATCACCTTACGAGCAGTACTTC.

The chain combines TRBV11-3 with TRBJ2-5; 8 bases fit TRBD1. The CDR3 has 15 residues. The germline CDR1 and CDR2 sequences are SGHNT and YENEEA. V lost 5 bases to trimming and J lost 2 bases; unmatched junction nucleotides: 7. This chain's CDR3 is CASSLSTGGQETQYF. The CDR3 bases are TGTGCCAGCAGCCTGTCTACAGGGGGGCAAGAGACCCAGTACTTC.